The next 17 T cell receptor beta chains were all read from a single sample in a study of cytomegalovirus exposure and HLA in healthy donors. PCR amplification relied on 60 Vbeta primers (plus 13 Jbeta primers). TCRdb keeps only in-frame clones here, not all; method: immunoSEQ multiplex PCR. This table has around 190,000 clones, 78% appearing once. Material for sequencing was PBMCs. Every receptor here comes from a woman aged 30 to 39 in good health and CMV-seropositive.

The rearrangement joins TRBV7-2 to TRBJ1-6; 7 bases are shared with TRBD1. Trimming took 8 bases from V and 10 from J; bases not matched to a gene: 8. The germline gives CDR1 SGHTA, CDR2 FQGNSA. The CDR3 extends over 13 amino acids. The CDR3 DNA reads TGTGCCAGCTGCCGGACAGGTGACTCACCCCTCCACTTT. This encodes CASCRTGDSPLHF.

This clone was seen a single time. The chain is built from TRBV7-6 and TRBJ2-3, with D perhaps matching TRBD1 (5 bases). The CDR3 contains 15 residues. Between the trimmed V and J ends, which lost 3 bases and 6 bases, there was a span of 16 bases. In germline, CDR1 is SGHVS, CDR2 FNYEAQ. The CDR3 region is CASSLSRVPGDTQYF. CDR3 nucleotides: TGTGCCAGCAGCTTGAGCCGGGTCCCAGGGGATACGCAGTATTTT. The entire variable domain, with the rest obtained from reference TRBV7-6 and TRBJ2-3, is as follows: GAGVSQSPRYKVTKRGQDVALRCDPISGHVSLYWYRQALGQGPEFLTYFNYEAQQDKSGLPNDRFSAERPEGSISTLTIQRTEQRDSAMYRCASSLSRVPGDTQYFGPGTRLTVL.

The chain links TRBV2 to TRBJ1-1; 7 nucleotides agree with TRBD1. With V trimmed by 2 bases and J by 1 base, 7 bases remained unmatched. The CDR3 covers 16 residues. Germline V gene sequence: CDR1 SNHLY, CDR2 FYNNEI. CDR3 in DNA: TGTGCCAGCAGTGAAAGTAGGGGGCGGCGGAACACTGAAGCTTTCTTT. This gives the protein CASSESRGRRNTEAFF.

This sequence joins TRBV5-1 and TRBJ2-2; 7 nucleotides line up with TRBD2. The V gene's germline CDR1 is SGHRS and CDR2 YFSETQ. The CDR3 has 16 amino acids. The V gene end was trimmed by 1 base and the J gene end by 5 bases; junction bases not matched to a gene: 8. As DNA, the CDR3 is TGCGCCAGCAGCTTGTGGTCTCTAGCGGTGACCGGGGAGCTGTTTTTT. Encoded protein: CASSLWSLAVTGELFF.

The chain uses TRBV5-1 and TRBJ2-5, with 8 bases matching TRBD2. The last part of the DNA fits TRBJ2-7 better; the J call may be wrong. The CDR3 contains 17 residues. Germline V gene sequence: CDR1 SGHRS, CDR2 YFSETQ. The CDR3 coding sequence is TGCGCCAGCAGCGGCACAGCGGGGGTACTTAGCTCCTACGAGCAGTACTTC. The encoded protein is CASSGTAGVLSSYEQYF.

This clone was observed a few times. J is TRBJ2-1 and V is TRBV19; 7 positions agree with TRBD1. There are 15 residues in the CDR3. Germline V CDR1 and CDR2: LNHDA, SQIVND (reference sequence). V lost 3 bases, J lost 3 bases, and 5 bases stayed unmatched. Written as DNA, the CDR3 is TGTGCCAGTAGTATTGACAGGGCAGGCTACAATGAGCAGTTCTTC. Its protein product is CASSIDRAGYNEQFF.

The rearrangement uses TRBV5-1 and TRBJ2-7; TRBD2 aligns across 11 bases. With 0 bases clipped from V and 4 bases from J, the junction kept 3 bases outside the gene matches. Germline assignment: CDR1 SGHRS and CDR2 YFSETQ. This CDR3 contains 15 residues. CDR3 DNA: TGCGCCAGCAGCTTGGAACTAGCGGGAGTATACGAGCAGTACTTC. Protein sequence: CASSLELAGVYEQYF.

DNA for the CDR3: TGTGCCAGCACAAGGGGAACAGGGGGAGTTACAGATACGCAGTATTTT. Translating gives CASTRGTGGVTDTQYF. The chain has TRBV9 and TRBJ2-3, with 8 bases identical to TRBD1. CDR1 and CDR2 from the germline V gene are SGDLS and YYNGEE. Trimming at V came to 6 bases and at J to 3 bases, leaving 12 bases not matched to a gene. The CDR3 totals 16 residues.

This clone was found a few times. This rearrangement joins TRBV7-6 to TRBJ1-3; TRBD1 might be the D (5 bases). This CDR3 is 16 amino acids long. Per the germline V gene, CDR1 is SGHVS and CDR2 is FNYEAQ. Trimming removed 1 base from V and 0 bases from J, with 10 bases in between. The chain's CDR3 is CASSLGTSTSGNTIYF. The CDR3 coding sequence is TGTGCCAGCAGCTTAGGGACATCCACCTCTGGAAACACCATATATTTT.

The chain joins TRBV15 to TRBJ2-5, with 12 nucleotides matching TRBD2. Unmatched junction bases numbered 3, after V lost 1 base and J lost 3 bases. Germline values: CDR1 LNHNV, CDR2 YYDKDF (reference sequence). The CDR3 is 16 amino acids. The chain's CDR3 is CATSRAGLAGKETQYF. The CDR3 nucleotides are TGTGCCACCAGCAGAGCAGGACTAGCGGGAAAAGAGACCCAGTACTTC.

The chain carries TRBV9 and TRBJ2-3; TRBD2 might be the D (7 bases). This CDR3 region has 17 residues. CDR1 is SGDLS, CDR2 YYNGEE, per germline. V dropped 3 bases and J dropped 3 bases, with 20 bases sitting between them. The CDR3 DNA is TGTGCCAGCAGCGCCCCACTCTCGCGGGGGCCGACAGATACGCAGTATTTT. This sequence encodes CASSAPLSRGPTDTQYF.

V usage is TRBV12-5 and J usage is TRBJ2-2; TRBD1 agrees at 9 bases. The germline V gene encodes CDR1 LGHNT and CDR2 FRNRAP. V shed 9 bases and J 5 bases; nucleotides not matched to a gene: 7. The CDR3 totals 14 residues. The CDR3 reads CASGQGSGTGELFF. The DNA for the CDR3 is TGTGCTAGCGGACAGGGGAGTGGGACCGGGGAGCTGTTTTTT.

The CDR3 DNA sequence: TGTGCCAGCAGCCGAACTAGCGCACTAAACACAGATACGCAGTATTTT. Translation: CASSRTSALNTDTQYF. The chain joins TRBV7-9 to TRBJ2-3; 7 bases map to TRBD2. The V gene end was trimmed by 5 bases and the J gene end by 2 bases; junction bases not matched to a gene: 10. Germline lookup yields CDR1 SEHNR and CDR2 FQNEAQ (reference sequence). This CDR3 has 16 amino acids.

The CDR3 here is CASSLLAGQVQETQYF. DNA for the CDR3: TGTGCCAGCAGCTTACTCGCGGGACAGGTCCAAGAGACCCAGTACTTC. The chain combines TRBV7-6 with TRBJ2-5; 8 positions match TRBD1. With 2 bases clipped from V and 1 base from J, the junction kept 6 bases outside the gene matches. The CDR3 contains 16 residues. Germline V gives CDR1 SGHVS, CDR2 FNYEAQ.

The chain links TRBV6-1 to TRBJ2-2; D perhaps matches TRBD1 (6 bases). With 4 bases removed from V and 6 bases from J, the gap between germline ends came to 21 bases. The CDR3 has 17 residues. Germline V lookup: CDR1 MNHNS, CDR2 SASEGT. The CDR3 nucleotides are TGTGCCAGCAGTGGGATTTTGTACAGGGACGGAGCCGGGGAGCTGTTTTTT. Translation gives CASSGILYRDGAGELFF.

This clone was seen only a few times. The chain is built from TRBV19 and TRBJ2-7, with TRBD1 matching over 7 bases. Germline CDR1 is LNHDA and CDR2 is SQIVND (reference sequence). Trimming cost V 9 bases and J 2 bases; bases outside gene matches: 10. The CDR3 is made up of 14 amino acids. The CDR3 DNA reads as TGTGCCAGCACAACCGGGACAGTAACCTACGAGCAGTACTTC. Protein sequence: CASTTGTVTYEQYF.

The rearrangement links TRBV29-1 to TRBJ2-7; possible D gene TRBD2, 6 bases. Looked up from germline, CDR1 is SQVTM and CDR2 is ANQGSEA. The V end lost 8 bases, the J end lost 6 bases, and 17 bases lay between the germline ends. This CDR3 spans 12 amino acids. CDR3 loop: CSTEEGSGEQYF. CDR3 nucleotide sequence: TGCAGCACAGAGGAGGGGTCGGGCGAGCAGTACTTC.